The sequence of this T cell receptor beta chain was determined in a study of T-cell memory formation after mild COVID-19. Details on this clonotype: As yet, its antigen is unknown.

TCRdb reanalysed the 5' RACE reads using MiXCR and keeps one entry per CDR3 protein. This table holds under 300,000 distinct CDR3 sequences, 16% found once. Study results and limitations: Chiefly within CM and EM were the contracting CD4+ clones; CD8+ ones were within EMRA. Pre-infection memory contained some responding clones, which suggested that cross-reactive memory had joined.

This receptor was identified in a man in his late teens or twenties who had mild COVID-19 (a few samples of this study predate the infection). Cell type and time point are not known. Sequences were obtained from PBMCs or a T cell subset sorted from them (not recorded which).

CDR3 nucleotide sequence: TGTGCCAGCAGTTCCCCCGCGGCCACCTACGAGCAGTACTTC. Its protein is CASSSPAATYEQYF. The rearrangement links TRBV12-3 or TRBV12-4 to TRBJ2-7; D remains ambiguous. This CDR3 comprises 14 residues. The germline V and J ends were trimmed by 4 bases and 2 bases, with 12 bases remaining between them.